The entry below describes one T cell receptor (beta chain). The data are from a study of human T cells and chemical hapten exposure. TCRdb itself ran the RACE reads through MiXCR, one entry per CDR3 protein. The sample comprises some 65,000 distinct CDR3 sequences, around 6.1% of which are singletons, and 3% to 4% rests with the top ten. The time point here: healthy volunteer bleed at 6 weeks. Unfractionated whole blood was the source of the extracted total RNA. The clonotype comes from a female donor in good health. Some clones in this sample may be carry-over from other donors' samples. Source material: whole blood.

CDR3 DNA sequence: TGCGCCAGCAGCCGGCAGGGGGCCGCTGAAGCTTTCTTT. Protein: CASSRQGAAEAFF. The J gene is TRBJ1-1, the V gene TRBV4-3; TRBD1 agrees at 8 bases. Trimming took 4 bases from V and 6 from J; bases not matched to a gene: 4. This CDR3 has 13 residues. From germline, CDR1 is LGHNA and CDR2 YSLEER.